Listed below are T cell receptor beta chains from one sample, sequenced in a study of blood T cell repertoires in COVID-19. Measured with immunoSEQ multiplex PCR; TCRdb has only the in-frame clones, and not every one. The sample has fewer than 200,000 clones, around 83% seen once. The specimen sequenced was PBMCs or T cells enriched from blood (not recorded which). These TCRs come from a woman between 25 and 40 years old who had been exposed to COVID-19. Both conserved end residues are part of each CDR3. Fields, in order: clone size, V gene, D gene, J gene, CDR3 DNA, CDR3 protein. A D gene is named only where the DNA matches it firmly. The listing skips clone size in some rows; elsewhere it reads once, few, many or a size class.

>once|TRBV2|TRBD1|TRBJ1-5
TGTGCCAGCAGTGGGGACAGGGGGCTTCAGCCCCAGCATTTT
CASSGDRGLQPQHF
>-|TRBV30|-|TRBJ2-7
TGTGCCTGGGCCCCTGGAGCTTCAACCTACGAGCAGTACTTC
CAWAPGASTYEQYF
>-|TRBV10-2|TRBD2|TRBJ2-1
TGCGCCAGCTCCGGGACTAGCGGGGGGAGCTCCTACAATGAGCAGTTCTTC
CASSGTSGGSSYNEQFF
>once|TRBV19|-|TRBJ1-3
TGTGCCAGTAGTGCACAGGGTTCCTCTGGAAACACCATATATTTT
CASSAQGSSGNTIYF
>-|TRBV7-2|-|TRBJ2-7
TGTGCCAGCAGCCCCCGACCTAGGGACATTCACGAGCAGTACTTC
CASSPRPRDIHEQYF
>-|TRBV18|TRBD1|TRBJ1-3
TGTGCCAGCTCACGACCGGGACAGAGCTCTGGAAACACCATATATTTT
CASSRPGQSSGNTIYF
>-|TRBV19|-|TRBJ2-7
TGTGCCAGTAGTATGGGCCGCTCCTACGAGCAGTACTTC
CASSMGRSYEQYF
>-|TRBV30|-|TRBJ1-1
TGTGCCTCCTCGCGAGGGGGTTCCACTGAAGCTTTCTTT
CASSRGGSTEAFF
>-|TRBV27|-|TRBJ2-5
TGTGCCAGCAGTTCCGCCCAGAGGGAGACCCAGTACTTC
CASSSAQRETQYF
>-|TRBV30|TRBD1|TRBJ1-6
TGTGCCTGGAGTGAAGGGACAGACTATAATTCACCCCTCCACTTT
CAWSEGTDYNSPLHF
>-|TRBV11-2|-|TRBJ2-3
TGTGCCAGCAGCTTAGCTGGGGCCACAGATACGCAGTATTTT
CASSLAGATDTQYF
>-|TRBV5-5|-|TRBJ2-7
TGTGCCAGCAGCTTCTCGGCAGGGGTGAGTTACGAGCAGTACTTC
CASSFSAGVSYEQYF
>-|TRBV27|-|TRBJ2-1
TGTGCCAGCAACCCCTACCCTACCAAGGAGCAGTTCTTC
CASNPYPTKEQFF
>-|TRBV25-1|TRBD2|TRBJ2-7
TGTGCCAGCAGCCCCAGGACTAGTCCCTCCTACGAGCAGTACTTC
CASSPRTSPSYEQYF
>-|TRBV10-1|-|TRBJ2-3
TGCGCCAGCAGTGACTACGGACTCACAGATACGCAGTATTTT
CASSDYGLTDTQYF
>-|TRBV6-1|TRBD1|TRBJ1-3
TGTGCCAGCAGTGAATCGGACAGGGGGCTAGGATATTTT
CASSESDRGLGYF
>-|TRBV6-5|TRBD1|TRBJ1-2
TGTGCCACCGAACAGACAGGGGGCATACGAGGCTACACCTTC
CATEQTGGIRGYTF
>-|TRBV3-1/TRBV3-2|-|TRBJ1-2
TGTGCCAGCAGCCAACCAGGGGCGAGCTATGGCTACACCTTC
CASSQPGASYGYTF
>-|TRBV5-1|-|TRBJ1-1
TGCGCCAGCAGCGCCATAACAGGGCTAGGGACTGAAGCTTTCTTT
CASSAITGLGTEAFF
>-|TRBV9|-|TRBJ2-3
TGTGCCAGCAGCCCAGTGCGGGCGGGGGCCACAGATACGCAGTATTTT
CASSPVRAGATDTQYF
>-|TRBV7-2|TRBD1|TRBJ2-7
TGTGCCAGCAGCTTAGTAAATCCTCGACAGGGTCTAACGTACGAGCAGTACTTC
CASSLVNPRQGLTYEQYF
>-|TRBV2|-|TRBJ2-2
TGTGCCAGCAGTGAATGGGGCAGGGGGGCCGGGGAGCTGTTTTTT
CASSEWGRGAGELFF
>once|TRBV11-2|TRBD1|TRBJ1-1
TGTGCCAGCAGCTTTCAGGGGGCCGGGACTGAAGCTTTCTTT
CASSFQGAGTEAFF
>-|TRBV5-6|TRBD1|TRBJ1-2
TGTGCCAGCAGGCGACAGGGAGCTAACTATGGCTACACCTTC
CASRRQGANYGYTF
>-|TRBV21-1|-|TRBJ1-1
TGTGCCAGCAGCACCGGAGAGGGGGCGCGTGTACCCGAAGCTTTCTTT
CASSTGEGARVPEAFF
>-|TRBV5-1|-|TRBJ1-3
TGCGCCAGCAGCTTGGCCGGGGGTCTCTCTGGAAACACCATATATTTT
CASSLAGGLSGNTIYF
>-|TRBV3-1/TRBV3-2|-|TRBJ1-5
TGTGCCAGCAGCCAAGATCATACTGGTCAGCCCCAGCATTTT
CASSQDHTGQPQHF
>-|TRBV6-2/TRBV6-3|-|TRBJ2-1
TGTGCCAGCAGCTTACCGTCGGGGGATGAGCAGTTCTTC
CASSLPSGDEQFF
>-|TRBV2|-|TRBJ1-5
TGTGCCAGCAGTGAAGTTGGATGGGCAAGGCGGGAACATCAGCCCCAGCATTTT
CASSEVGWARREHQPQHF
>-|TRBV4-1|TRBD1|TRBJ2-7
TGCGCCAGCAGCCAAGGCCCCGTGACAGGGGGCTCCTACGAGCAGTACTTC
CASSQGPVTGGSYEQYF
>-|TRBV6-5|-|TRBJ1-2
TGTGCCAGCAGCGGTGGGACATCGAACTATGGCTACACCTTC
CASSGGTSNYGYTF
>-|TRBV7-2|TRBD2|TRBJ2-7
TGTGCCAGCAGCTTAAGTTCGGGACTAGCCTACGAGCAGTACTTC
CASSLSSGLAYEQYF
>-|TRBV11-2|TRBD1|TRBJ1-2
TGTGCCAGCACTCCGACAGGGGTTAACTATGGCTACACCTTC
CASTPTGVNYGYTF
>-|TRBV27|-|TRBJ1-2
TGTGCCAGCAGTTTGATAGGAGGGAGACCCTATGGCTACACCTTC
CASSLIGGRPYGYTF
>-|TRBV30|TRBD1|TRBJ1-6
TGTGCCTGGGGACAGGGAAATTCACCCCTCCACTTT
CAWGQGNSPLHF
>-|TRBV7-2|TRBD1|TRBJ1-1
TGTGCCAGCAGCCCCTACAGGGGAGATCGCTTCTTT
CASSPYRGDRFF
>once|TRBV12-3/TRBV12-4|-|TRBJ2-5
TGTGCCAGCAGTTTCAGGGGAGGGGAGACCCAGTACTTC
CASSFRGGETQYF
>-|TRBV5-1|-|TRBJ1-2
TGCGCCAGCCGGGGAGATACTAACTATGGCTACACCTTC
CASRGDTNYGYTF
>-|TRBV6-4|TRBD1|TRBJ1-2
TGTGCCAGCAGTGAGGACACAGGGGGCATCGGCTACACCTTC
CASSEDTGGIGYTF
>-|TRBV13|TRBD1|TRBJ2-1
TGTGCCAGCTCGGGACAGGGTACCTACAATGAGCAGTTCTTC
CASSGQGTYNEQFF
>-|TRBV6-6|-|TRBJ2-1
TGTGCCACTTCTTGGGGGGTAGAGCAGTTCTTC
CATSWGVEQFF
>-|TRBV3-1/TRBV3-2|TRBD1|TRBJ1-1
TGTGCCAGCAGCCAAGGAACCCCGGGACAGGGGCGCCCCCCCTTT
CASSQGTPGQGRPPF
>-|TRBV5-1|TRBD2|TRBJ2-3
TGCGCCAGCAGCCCAACTAGCGGGGGGACCACAGATACGCAGTATTTT
CASSPTSGGTTDTQYF
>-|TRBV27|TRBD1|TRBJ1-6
TGTGCCAGCTGTACTCAGGGGGGTAACAATAATTCACCCCTCCACTTT
CASCTQGGNNNSPLHF
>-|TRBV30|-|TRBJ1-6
TGTGCCTGGAGTGTGAGTCGGCAGGGAAATTCACCCCTCCACTTT
CAWSVSRQGNSPLHF
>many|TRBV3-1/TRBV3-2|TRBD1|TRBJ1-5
TGTGCCAGCAGCCAAGATAGGAGGACAGGGCTAAATCAGCCCCAGCATTTT
CASSQDRRTGLNQPQHF
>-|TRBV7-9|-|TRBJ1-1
TGTGCCAGCAGTGGCGCGGGGGGCATGAACACTGAAGCTTTCTTT
CASSGAGGMNTEAFF
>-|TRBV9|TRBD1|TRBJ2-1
TGTGCCAGCAGCGGACAGGGGCGAAATGAGCAGTTCTTC
CASSGQGRNEQFF
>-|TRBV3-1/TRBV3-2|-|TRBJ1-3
TGTGCCAGCAGCCAAGGGCTTTACAGAAACTCTGGAAACACCATATATTTT
CASSQGLYRNSGNTIYF
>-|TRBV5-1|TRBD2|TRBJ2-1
TGCGCCAGCAGCCCCTGGGGTAGCGGGGGGGCCGGCAATGAGCAGTTCTTC
CASSPWGSGGAGNEQFF